The 32 T cell receptor beta chains presented below share a single source sample, sequenced in a study of T cells in severe cutaneous drug reactions. Carbamazepine had induced Stevens-Johnson syndrome or toxic epidermal necrolysis in the sequenced donors. The iRepertoire multiplex PCR system with TCR subtype-specific primers built both bulk and single-cell libraries. TCRdb re-called the multiplex PCR reads; one entry per CDR3 protein, DNA not given. Recorded for this sample: just over 20,000 distinct CDR3 sequences. Sequenced: PBMCs. These receptors originate from a human donor with toxic epidermal necrolysis, a severe cutaneous drug reaction.

The rearrangement uses TRBV19 and TRBJ2-7; TCRdb's D gene call, TRBD1, goes unchecked for lack of DNA. The V gene's germline CDR1 is LNHDA and CDR2 SQIVND (reference sequence). This CDR3 spans 13 amino acids. The CDR3 is CASSPGQSYEQYF.

The V call is TRBV9, the J call TRBJ1-4. The CDR3 spans 15 residues. Looked up from germline, CDR1 is SGDLS and CDR2 is YYNGEE. CDR3 sequence reads: CASSVGEINEEKLFF. Supplemented by reference TRBV9 and TRBJ1-4, the full variable domain reads DSGVTQTPKHLITATGQRVTLRCSPRSGDLSVYWYQQSLDQGLQFLIQYYNGEERAKGNILERFSAQQFPDLHSELNLSSLELGDSALYFCASSVGEINEEKLFFGSGTQLSVL.

The V and J genes are TRBV29-1 and TRBJ2-7; the D gene TCRdb calls, TRBD2, cannot be checked with no DNA. Germline lookup yields CDR1 SQVTM and CDR2 ANQGSEA. The CDR3 runs to 16 residues. The CDR3 spells CSVEDNWAGGPNEQYF.

This clonotype ranks as medium-sized in terms of frequency. This chain links TRBV6-2 or TRBV6-3 with TRBJ1-2; the D gene TCRdb calls, TRBD1, cannot be checked with no DNA. The CDR3 runs 16 residues. Germline lookup yields CDR1 MNHEY and CDR2 SVGEGT. This CDR3 reads CASRTVGDRVGYGYTF.

The V call is TRBV27, the J call TRBJ2-3; the D call from TCRdb, TRBD2, cannot be confirmed without DNA. The CDR3 is 15 residues long. The germline V gene has CDR1 MNHEY and CDR2 SMNVEV (reference sequence). The CDR3 loop reads CASSFLLAGVSTQYF.

The rearrangement joins TRBV6-1 to TRBJ2-3. This CDR3 is built from 13 residues. The V gene's germline CDR1 is MNHNS and CDR2 SASEGT. CDR3 protein: CASSTQSTDTQYF.

This chain joins TRBV5-6 and TRBJ2-1; TCRdb's D gene call, TRBD1, goes unchecked for lack of DNA. The CDR3 totals 14 residues. Germline V gene data show CDR1 as SGHDT and CDR2 as YYEEEE. The CDR3 is CAVSPGLGLDEQFF.

The chain links TRBV29-1 to TRBJ1-2; absent DNA, TCRdb's TRBD1 call cannot be checked. The length of the CDR3 is 12 residues. Germline CDR1 SQVTM, CDR2 ANQGSEA. This chain's CDR3 is CSVRDRSYGYTF.

The CDR3 here is CASSLSSSRILSYEQYF. The rearrangement links TRBV7-2 to TRBJ2-7. Germline V gives CDR1 SGHTA, CDR2 FQGNSA. The CDR3 consists of 17 residues. The whole variable domain, remainder taken from reference TRBV7-2 and TRBJ2-7, is GAGVSQSPSNKVTEKGKDVELRCDPISGHTALYWYRQSLGQGLEFLIYFQGNSAPDKSGLPSDRFSAERTGGSVSTLTIQRTQQEDSAVYLCASSLSSSRILSYEQYFGPGTRLTVT.

V usage is TRBV9 and J usage is TRBJ1-5. CDR3 length equals 15 residues. Germline V gives CDR1 SGDLS, CDR2 YYNGEE. CDR3 sequence: CASSVVPDSNQPQHF.

The chain employs TRBV27 and TRBJ2-1. Germline CDR1 and CDR2: MNHEY and SMNVEV (reference sequence). The CDR3 totals 15 residues. The CDR3 sequence: CASSLAIMGYNEQFF.

The chain uses TRBV10-3 and TRBJ2-3; lacking DNA, the TRBD2 call made by TCRdb goes unchecked. CDR1 and CDR2 (germline): ENHRY, SYGVKD. The CDR3 sequence is 15 residues long. CDR3 sequence reads: CAISAGREGRDTQYF.

The gene calls are TRBV19 and TRBJ1-5. Germline V gives CDR1 LNHDA, CDR2 SQIVND (reference sequence). This CDR3 contains 15 residues. The CDR3 region is CASSIVENSNQPQHF. The full variable domain, its missing parts supplied by reference TRBV19 and TRBJ1-5, is DGGITQSPKYLFRKEGQNVTLSCEQNLNHDAMYWYRQDPGQGLRLIYYSQIVNDFQKGDIAEGYSVSREKKESFPLTVTSAQKNPTAFYLCASSIVENSNQPQHFGDGTRLSIL.

CDR3 amino acids: CASSLASGSPQFF. The chain has TRBV28 and TRBJ2-1; TCRdb picks TRBD2, but there is no DNA to check that call. The CDR3 sequence is 13 residues long. Germline values: CDR1 MDHEN, CDR2 SYDVKM.

V is TRBV24-1 and J is TRBJ2-3; TCRdb's D gene call, TRBD2, goes unchecked for lack of DNA. CDR3 length: 16 amino acids. Germline CDR1 reads KGHDR; CDR2 reads SFDVKD. CDR3 sequence: CATSDPGTSVTDTQYF.

The gene calls are TRBV18 and TRBJ2-7; TCRdb gives TRBD1 as the D gene, but with no DNA this cannot be confirmed. The CDR3 is made up of 14 amino acids. Per germline, CDR1 KGHSH and CDR2 LQKENI. The CDR3 sequence: CASSFSGDSYEQYF.

The CDR3 loop is CASSQDKPGSYEQYF. J is TRBJ2-7 and V is TRBV4-3; TCRdb lists TRBD2, though no DNA is available to test this call. Germline CDR1 and CDR2: LGHNA and YSLEER. The CDR3 runs to 15 residues.

The chain has TRBV6-5 and TRBJ2-6. Germline CDR1 MNHEY, CDR2 SVGAGI. The CDR3 spans 16 residues. Here the CDR3 reads CASSYSGSSGTNVLTF.

The genes are TRBV14 and TRBJ1-1; TCRdb reports TRBD1, a call that lacks DNA to check it against. This CDR3 contains 16 residues. Germline V lookup: CDR1 SGHDN, CDR2 FVKESK. This CDR3 reads CASSQDLGQGWTEAFF.

V is TRBV2 and J is TRBJ2-7. Germline V gene lookup returns CDR1 SNHLY and CDR2 FYNNEI. This CDR3 region has 14 residues. The CDR3 reads CASFVGVGSYEQYF.

The chain has TRBV20-1 and TRBJ1-1. Germline loops: CDR1 DFQATT, CDR2 SNEGSKA (reference sequence). This CDR3 is 15 amino acids long. The CDR3 protein is CSARDWLSGSTEAFF.

The J gene is TRBJ2-1, the V gene TRBV5-1; the D gene TCRdb calls, TRBD1, cannot be checked with no DNA. The CDR3 consists of 17 residues. Germline values: CDR1 SGHRS, CDR2 YFSETQ. CDR3 region: CASSLGRKGGAYNEQFF.

V and J are TRBV15 and TRBJ2-1; absent DNA, TCRdb's TRBD1 call cannot be checked. The germline CDR1 and CDR2 sequences are LNHNV and YYDKDF (reference sequence). The CDR3 has 14 amino acids. The CDR3 sequence is CATTPGDNYNEQFF.

The chain carries TRBV7-9 and TRBJ2-2; TCRdb indicates TRBD1, and absent DNA this call remains unverified. Germline V gene data show CDR1 as SEHNR and CDR2 as FQNEAQ (reference sequence). The CDR3 totals 15 residues. CDR3: CASSFGQGATGELFF.

This chain joins TRBV11-3 and TRBJ2-7; TCRdb gives TRBD2 as the D gene, but with no DNA this cannot be confirmed. This CDR3 region has 15 residues. CDR1 and CDR2 (germline): SGHNT, YENEEA. CDR3 in amino acids: CASSLEAGDSYEQYF.

This chain joins TRBV28 and TRBJ1-2. Germline V gene sequence: CDR1 MDHEN, CDR2 SYDVKM. The CDR3 spans 15 residues. This CDR3 reads CASSLAAVSNYGYTF.

The chain employs TRBV3-1 and TRBJ2-5; TCRdb's D gene call, TRBD1, goes unchecked for lack of DNA. This CDR3 contains 15 residues. Germline CDR1 is LGHDT and CDR2 is YNNKEL (reference sequence). The CDR3: CASSYRQVFAETQYF.

This chain links TRBV3-1 with TRBJ1-5; TCRdb proposes TRBD1, but this gene call is untestable without DNA. This CDR3 spans 14 amino acids. CDR1 is LGHDT and CDR2 is YNNKEL in the germline V gene (reference sequence). The CDR3 region is CASSQSGQGQPQHF.

The chain has TRBV14 and TRBJ1-1. Looked up from germline, CDR1 is SGHDN and CDR2 is FVKESK. This CDR3 spans 12 amino acids. CDR3 region: CASSQDVSEAFF.

The chain has TRBV20-1 and TRBJ1-2; no DNA is available, so the TRBD1 call from TCRdb remains unchecked. The CDR3 has 14 residues. Germline V gives CDR1 DFQATT, CDR2 SNEGSKA (reference sequence). CDR3 sequence: CSARDRDRPSGYTF.

The rearrangement joins TRBV12-3 or TRBV12-4 to TRBJ2-1. There are 14 residues in the CDR3. CDR3 residues: CASSFGGTYNEQFF.

This clonotype is called medium-sized (0.01 to 0.1%) based on its frequency. This chain links TRBV2 with TRBJ2-7; TCRdb selects TRBD1, and the lack of DNA leaves this call unchecked. Per the germline V gene, CDR1 is SNHLY and CDR2 is FYNNEI. This CDR3 has 14 amino acids. The chain's CDR3 is CASTDRDRTYEQYF.